Reported below is one T cell receptor beta chain. The sample is drawn from a study of T-cell memory formation after mild COVID-19. 5'RACE, which relied on constant-segment primers, yielded TCR alpha and TCR beta cDNA libraries carrying sample barcodes and UMIs. TCRdb passed the 5' RACE reads through MiXCR, listing each CDR3 protein once. The sample has fewer than 650,000 distinct CDR3 sequences, roughly a fifth seen once. The receptor's source is an adult woman who had mild COVID-19 (a few samples of this study predate the infection). Cell type and time point are not known. The sequenced material came from PBMCs or a T cell subset sorted from them (not recorded which).

The CDR3 reads CASSLRVGERHEQFF. CDR3 in DNA: TGTGCCAGCAGCTTACGCGTCGGAGAGAGGCATGAGCAGTTCTTC. This chain uses TRBV7-9 with TRBJ2-1; D unresolved. The germline V and J ends were trimmed by 2 bases and 8 bases, with 16 bases remaining between them. The germline V gene encodes CDR1 SEHNR and CDR2 FQNEAQ (reference sequence). This CDR3 is 15 amino acids long. The variable domain in full, with the rest retrieved from reference TRBV7-9 and TRBJ2-1, is DTGVSQNPRHKITKRGQNVTFRCDPISEHNRLYWYRQTLGQGPEFLTYFQNEAQLEKSRLLSDRFSAERPKGSFSTLEIQRTEQGDSAMYLCASSLRVGERHEQFFGPGTRLTVL.